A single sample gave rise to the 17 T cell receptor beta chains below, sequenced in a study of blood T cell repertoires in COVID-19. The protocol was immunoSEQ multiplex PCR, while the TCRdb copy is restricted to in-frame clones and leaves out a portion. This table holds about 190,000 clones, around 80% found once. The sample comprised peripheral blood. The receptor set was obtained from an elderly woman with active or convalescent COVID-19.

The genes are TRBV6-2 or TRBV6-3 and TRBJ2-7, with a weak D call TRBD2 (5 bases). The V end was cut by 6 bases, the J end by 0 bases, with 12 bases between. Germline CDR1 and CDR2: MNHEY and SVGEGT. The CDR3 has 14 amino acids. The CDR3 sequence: CASSPPRGSYEQYF. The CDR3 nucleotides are TGTGCCAGCAGCCCCCCACGGGGCTCCTACGAGCAGTACTTC.

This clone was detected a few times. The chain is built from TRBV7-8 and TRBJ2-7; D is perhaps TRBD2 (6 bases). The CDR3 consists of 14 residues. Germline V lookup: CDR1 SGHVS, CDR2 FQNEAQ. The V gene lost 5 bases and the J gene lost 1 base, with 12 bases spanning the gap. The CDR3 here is CASSPTRGSYEQYF. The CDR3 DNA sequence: TGTGCCAGCAGCCCTACTCGGGGGTCCTACGAGCAGTACTTC.

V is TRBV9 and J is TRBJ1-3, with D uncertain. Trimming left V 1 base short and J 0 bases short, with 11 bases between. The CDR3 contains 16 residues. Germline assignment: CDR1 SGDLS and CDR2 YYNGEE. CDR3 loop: CASSVMSGYSGNTIYF. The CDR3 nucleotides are TGTGCCAGCAGCGTAATGTCGGGATACTCTGGAAACACCATATATTTT. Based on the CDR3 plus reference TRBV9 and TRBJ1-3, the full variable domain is DSGVTQTPKHLITATGQRVTLRCSPRSGDLSVYWYQQSLDQGLQFLIQYYNGEERAKGNILERFSAQQFPDLHSELNLSSLELGDSALYFCASSVMSGYSGNTIYFGEGSWLTVV.

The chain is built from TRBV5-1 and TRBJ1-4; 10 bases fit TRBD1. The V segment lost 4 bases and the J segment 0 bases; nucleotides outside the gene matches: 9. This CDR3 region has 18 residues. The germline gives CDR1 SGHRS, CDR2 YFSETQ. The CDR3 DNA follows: TGCGCCAGCAGCGGAGGGACAGGGGCTTGGGCAACTAATGAAAAACTGTTTTTT. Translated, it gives CASSGGTGAWATNEKLFF.

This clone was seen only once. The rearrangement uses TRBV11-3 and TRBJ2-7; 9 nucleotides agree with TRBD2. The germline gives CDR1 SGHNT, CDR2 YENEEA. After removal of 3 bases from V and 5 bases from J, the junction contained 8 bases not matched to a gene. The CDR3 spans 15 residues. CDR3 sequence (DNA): TGTGCCAGCAGCTTGAGGCGGGGGGGCCTCGACGAGCAGTACTTC. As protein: CASSLRRGGLDEQYF.

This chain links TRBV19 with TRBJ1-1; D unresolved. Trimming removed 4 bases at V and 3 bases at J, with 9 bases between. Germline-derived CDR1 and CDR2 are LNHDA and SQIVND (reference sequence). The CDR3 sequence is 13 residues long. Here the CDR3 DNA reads TGTGCCAGTAGTAGGTGGCAGGACACTGAAGCTTTCTTT. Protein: CASSRWQDTEAFF.

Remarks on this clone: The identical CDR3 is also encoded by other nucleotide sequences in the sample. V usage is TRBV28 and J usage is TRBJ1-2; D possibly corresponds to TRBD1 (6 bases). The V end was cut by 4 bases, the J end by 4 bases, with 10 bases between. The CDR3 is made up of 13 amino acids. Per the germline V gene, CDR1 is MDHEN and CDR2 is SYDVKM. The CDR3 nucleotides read TGTGCCAGCAGTTCAACAGGGTTCTATGGCTACACCTTC. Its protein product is CASSSTGFYGYTF.

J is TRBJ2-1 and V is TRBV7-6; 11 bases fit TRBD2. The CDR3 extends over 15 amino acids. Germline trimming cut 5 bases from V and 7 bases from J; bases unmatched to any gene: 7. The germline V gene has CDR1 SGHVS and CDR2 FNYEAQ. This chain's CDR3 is CASSHYSGGGNEQFF. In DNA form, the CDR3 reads TGTGCCAGCAGCCACTATAGCGGGGGGGGAAATGAGCAGTTCTTC. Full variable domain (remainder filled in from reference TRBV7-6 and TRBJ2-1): GAGVSQSPRYKVTKRGQDVALRCDPISGHVSLYWYRQALGQGPEFLTYFNYEAQQDKSGLPNDRFSAERPEGSISTLTIQRTEQRDSAMYRCASSHYSGGGNEQFFGPGTRLTVL.

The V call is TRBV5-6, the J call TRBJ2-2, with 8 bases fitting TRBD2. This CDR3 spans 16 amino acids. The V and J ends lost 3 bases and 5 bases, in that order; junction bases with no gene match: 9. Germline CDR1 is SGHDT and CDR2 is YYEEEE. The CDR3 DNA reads TGTGCCAGCAGCTCCCTCGGGCGGGGGGCGACCGGGGAGCTGTTTTTT. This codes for CASSSLGRGATGELFF.

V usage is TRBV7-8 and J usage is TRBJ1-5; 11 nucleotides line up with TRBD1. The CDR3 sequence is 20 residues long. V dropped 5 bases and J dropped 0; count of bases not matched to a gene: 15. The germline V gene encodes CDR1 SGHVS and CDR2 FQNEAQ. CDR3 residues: CASSTLLPGQGVYSNQPQHF. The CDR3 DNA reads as TGTGCCAGCAGCACACTACTCCCGGGACAGGGGGTGTATAGCAATCAGCCCCAGCATTTT. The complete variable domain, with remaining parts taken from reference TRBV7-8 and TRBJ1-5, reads GAGVSQSPRYKVAKRGQDVALRCDPISGHVSLFWYQQALGQGPEFLTYFQNEAQLDKSGLPSDRFFAERPEGSVSTLKIQRTQQEDSAVYLCASSTLLPGQGVYSNQPQHFGDGTRLSIL.

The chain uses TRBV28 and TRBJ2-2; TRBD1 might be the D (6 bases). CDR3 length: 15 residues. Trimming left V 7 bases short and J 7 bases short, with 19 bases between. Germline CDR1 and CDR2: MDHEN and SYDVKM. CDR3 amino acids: CASTVGGLRDGELFF. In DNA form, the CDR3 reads TGTGCCAGCACCGTTGGGGGCCTCCGGGACGGGGAGCTGTTTTTT. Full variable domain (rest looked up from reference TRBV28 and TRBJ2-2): DVKVTQSSRYLVKRTGEKVFLECVQDMDHENMFWYRQDPGLGLRLIYFSYDVKMKEKGDIPEGYSVSREKKERFSLILESASTNQTSMYLCASTVGGLRDGELFFGEGSRLTVL.

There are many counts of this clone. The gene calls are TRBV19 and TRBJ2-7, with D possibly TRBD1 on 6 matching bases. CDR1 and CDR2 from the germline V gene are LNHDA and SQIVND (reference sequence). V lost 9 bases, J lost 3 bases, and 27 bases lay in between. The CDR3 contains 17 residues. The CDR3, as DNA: TGTGCCAGCCACGGCCCTTCCGGGGCAGGGGAAAACTACGAGCAGTACTTC. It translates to CASHGPSGAGENYEQYF.

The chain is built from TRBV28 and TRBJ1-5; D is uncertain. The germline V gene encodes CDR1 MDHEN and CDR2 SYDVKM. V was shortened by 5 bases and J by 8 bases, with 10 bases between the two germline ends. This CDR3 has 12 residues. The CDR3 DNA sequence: TGTGCCAGCAGTGTCCTGGCGGAGCCCCAGCATTTT. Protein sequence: CASSVLAEPQHF.

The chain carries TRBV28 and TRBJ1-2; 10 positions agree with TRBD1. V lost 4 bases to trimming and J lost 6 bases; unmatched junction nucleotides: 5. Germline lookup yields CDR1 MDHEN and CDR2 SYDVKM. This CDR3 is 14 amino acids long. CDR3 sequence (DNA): TGTGCCAGCAGTTCCCCGGACAGGGGGAATGGCTACACCTTC. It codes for CASSSPDRGNGYTF.

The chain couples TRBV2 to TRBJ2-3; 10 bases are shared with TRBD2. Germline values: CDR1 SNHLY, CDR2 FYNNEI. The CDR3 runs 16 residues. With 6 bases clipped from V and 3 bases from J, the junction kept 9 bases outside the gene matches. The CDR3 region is CASRLPGLAITDTQYF. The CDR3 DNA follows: TGTGCCAGCAGACTCCCGGGACTAGCGATAACAGATACGCAGTATTTT.

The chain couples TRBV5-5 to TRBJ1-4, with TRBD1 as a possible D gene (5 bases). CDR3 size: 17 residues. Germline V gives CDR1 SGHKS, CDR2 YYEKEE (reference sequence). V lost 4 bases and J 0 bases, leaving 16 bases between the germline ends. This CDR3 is CASSATASLTTNEKLFF. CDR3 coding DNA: TGTGCCAGCAGCGCGACAGCCTCACTAACAACTAATGAAAAACTGTTTTTT.

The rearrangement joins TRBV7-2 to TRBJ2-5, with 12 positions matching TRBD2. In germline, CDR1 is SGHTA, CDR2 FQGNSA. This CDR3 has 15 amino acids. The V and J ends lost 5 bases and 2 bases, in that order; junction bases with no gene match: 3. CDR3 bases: TGTGCCAGCAGCGCCGGGACTAGCGGGCAAGAGACCCAGTACTTC. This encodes CASSAGTSGQETQYF.